Sequencing of this T cell receptor (beta chain) was carried out in a study of T cells in Graves' hyperthyroidism and ophthalmopathy. RNA transcripts were the template for amplifying TCR beta CDR3 regions. TCR CDR3 underwent first-round RT-PCR with the HTBI primer set. One entry per CDR3 protein, called by TCRdb with MiXCR from the multiplex PCR reads. The sample shows 490,000 or so distinct CDR3 sequences, about 22% of them seen only once. Patients with ophthalmopathy all had a Clinical Activity Score of at least 3, a NOSPECS grade of at least 4 and duration under 3 months. Criteria for exclusion of patients were uncontrolled infection, other autoimmune disease, pregnancy or lactation. V gave up 5 bases and J gave up 5 bases; unmatched junction bases: 7. Germline values: CDR1 GTSNPN, CDR2 SVGIG (reference sequence). This CDR3 spans 14 amino acids. This clonotype was observed many times. What it binds is not known.

Overall study findings and caveats: Ophthalmopathy could be told apart from stable hyperthyroidism with a 13 V-J model.

The source of this sequence is a woman in her 70s with Graves' ophthalmopathy. The sample taken for sequencing was blood. The rearrangement joins TRBV30 to TRBJ2-3, with 10 nucleotides matching TRBD1. The CDR3 sequence is CAWSTGGSGDTQYF. The CDR3 DNA reads TGTGCCTGGTCGACAGGGGGCTCAGGAGATACGCAGTATTTT.